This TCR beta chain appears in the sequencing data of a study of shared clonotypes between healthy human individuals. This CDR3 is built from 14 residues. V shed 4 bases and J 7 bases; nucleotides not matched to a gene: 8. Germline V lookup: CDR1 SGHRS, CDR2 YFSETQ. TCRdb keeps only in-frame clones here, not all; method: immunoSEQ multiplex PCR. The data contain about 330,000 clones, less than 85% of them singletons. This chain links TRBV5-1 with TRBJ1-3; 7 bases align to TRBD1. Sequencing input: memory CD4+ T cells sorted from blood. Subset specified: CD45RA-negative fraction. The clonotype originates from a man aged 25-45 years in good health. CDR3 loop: CASSPQGRGNTIYF. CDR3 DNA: TGCGCCAGCAGCCCACAGGGGCGGGGGAACACCATATATTTT.